The clone carrying this T cell receptor beta chain was seen only once. Its antigen is not identified. The study profiled TCR beta VDJ and CDR3 using genomic DNA as template. TCRdb called the reads again in MiXCR, with one record for every CDR3 protein. The profile shows under 250,000 distinct CDR3 sequences, more than 45% of them singletons. The germline gives CDR1 DFQATT, CDR2 SNEGSKA (reference sequence). This CDR3 has 14 residues. V lost 3 bases and J lost 9, with 15 bases in between. This entry comes from a study of CD8+CD57+ T cells in acquired aplastic anemia. Study summary: DNA from sorted CD4+ and CD8+ cells averaged around 3 ug. General observations from the study: Controls and patients did not differ significantly in CD8+ Simpson's diversity. Common to patients and controls were about 31 CD8+ CDR3 sequences.

Only patients with CD8+CD57+ cell expansion on flow cytometry were chosen for sequencing. Patients were therapy-naive when their blood was sampled. This TCR came from a human donor with aplastic anemia. Sample: sorted CD4+, CD8+, or CD8+CD57+ T cells (not recorded which) from PBMCs. The chain combines TRBV20-1 with TRBJ1-6; no clear D. The CDR3 DNA follows: TGCAGTGCTAGCTTCCGAACGCGGAGTTCACCCCTCCACTTT. Amino acid sequence: CSASFRTRSSPLHF.